One T cell receptor (beta chain) is described in this entry. The data originate from a study of blood T cell repertoires in COVID-19. In the study overall: COVID-19 samples from acute and convalescent phases originated in the United States, Italy and Spain. Sources were T cells, B-cell-depleted T cells, or PBMCs; the material itself was cDNA or gDNA.

Per the germline V gene, CDR1 is MDHEN and CDR2 is SYDVKM. J was trimmed by 5 bases and V by 7 bases; bases with no gene match: 9. This CDR3 spans 14 amino acids. Original analysis: From reference gene primer amplification, estimates of nucleated cell counts were derived. Clones were read by immunoSEQ multiplex PCR, and TCRdb kept only the in-frame ones, dropping some. V and J calls and clone size are those listed in that table; D and trimming were worked out from the DNA. Of some 73,000 clones in the sample, approximately 83% were seen once. The chain is built from TRBV28 and TRBJ2-7; TRBD1 matches at 9 bases. The origin of this receptor is a human donor in a cohort sampled during active COVID-19. Specimen: peripheral blood. CDR3 bases: TGTGCCAGCACCTCTGGGACAGGGCTCCACGAGCAGTACTTC. Protein product: CASTSGTGLHEQYF.